These 14 T cell receptor beta chains were sequenced from one sample in a study of OX40 agonist ivuxolimab in advanced cancers. TCRdb's table, derived via immunoSEQ multiplex PCR, lists solely in-frame clones and lacks some. The table has 7,500 to 10,000 clones, approximately 70% seen once. Material: CD4+ or CD8+ T cells sorted from blood, obtained in a trial of the OX40 agonist ivuxolimab. The origin of the receptors is an adult with an advanced solid tumor such as melanoma, head and neck, liver or kidney cancer.

The gene calls are TRBV20-1 and TRBJ2-7; D is ambiguous. CDR1 and CDR2 from the germline V gene are DFQATT and SNEGSKA (reference sequence). Deletions cut 2 bases from V and 5 bases from J, with 7 bases between. This CDR3 is built from 11 residues. CDR3 amino acids: CSARLVHEQYF. CDR3 DNA: TGCAGTGCTAGACTAGTGCACGAGCAGTACTTC.

V is TRBV18 and J is TRBJ1-4; 9 bases fit TRBD1. The CDR3 extends over 14 amino acids. The ends lost 3 bases at V and 8 bases at J; junction bases unmatched: 4. Germline V gene sequence: CDR1 KGHSH, CDR2 LQKENI. DNA of the CDR3: TGTGCCAGCTCACCGACAGGGGGTCGGGAAAAACTGTTTTTT. Encoded protein: CASSPTGGREKLFF.

The rearrangement joins TRBV6-6 to TRBJ2-1, with D perhaps matching TRBD2 (5 bases). The V gene lost 0 bases and the J gene lost 10 bases, with 7 bases spanning the gap. The length of the CDR3 is 12 residues. Germline V gives CDR1 MNHNY, CDR2 SVGAGI (reference sequence). This CDR3 reads CASSYSRGEQFF. CDR3 DNA sequence: TGTGCCAGCAGTTACTCGAGAGGGGAGCAGTTCTTC.

The chain employs TRBV7-9 and TRBJ2-1; 13 positions match TRBD2. Germline lookup yields CDR1 SEHNR and CDR2 FQNEAQ (reference sequence). The CDR3 has 17 residues. V gave up 4 bases and J gave up 3 bases; unmatched junction bases: 6. The CDR3 nucleotides are TGTGCCAGCAGCTCTGGGACTAGCGGGAATAGCTACAATGAGCAGTTCTTC. As protein: CASSSGTSGNSYNEQFF.

CDR3 protein: CASSSPGQGGTQYF. Here the CDR3 DNA reads TGTGCCAGCAGTTCACCGGGACAGGGGGGGACTCAGTACTTC. The V and J genes are TRBV27 and TRBJ2-7; TRBD1 matches at 11 bases. The CDR3 runs 14 residues. Germline CDR1 and CDR2: MNHEY and SMNVEV (reference sequence). V shed 4 bases and J 10 bases; nucleotides not matched to a gene: 9.

The rearrangement links TRBV7-2 to TRBJ2-2; the D gene is possibly TRBD2 (7 bases). The V gene lost 1 base and the J gene lost 4 bases, with 10 bases spanning the gap. Germline values: CDR1 SGHTA, CDR2 FQGNSA. The CDR3 totals 15 residues. The CDR3 DNA follows: TGTGCCAGCAGCTTAGTCGGGGGGCCCACCGGGGAGCTGTTTTTT. Translated, it gives CASSLVGGPTGELFF.

This clone was picked up a small number of times. The V gene is TRBV2, the J gene TRBJ1-6, with a tentative D call TRBD1 (5 bases). The CDR3 consists of 13 residues. Germline loops: CDR1 SNHLY, CDR2 FYNNEI. V lost 5 bases and J 11 bases, leaving 13 bases between the germline ends. Here the CDR3 DNA reads TGTGCCAGCAGTCTGGGGACCCAACCACCCCTCCACTTT. It translates to CASSLGTQPPLHF.

This clone has just a few counts. The chain combines TRBV19 with TRBJ1-1; TRBD1 aligns across 9 bases. With V trimmed by 5 bases and J by 3 bases, 16 bases remained unmatched. This CDR3 has 18 amino acids. Germline V lookup: CDR1 LNHDA, CDR2 SQIVND (reference sequence). Written as DNA, the CDR3 is TGTGCCAGTAGTCCCTCCTCCGGGACAGGGTCCTGGGACACTGAAGCTTTCTTT. It specifies CASSPSSGTGSWDTEAFF.

The rearrangement uses TRBV28 and TRBJ1-6; no reliable D call. The CDR3 runs to 15 residues. The germline V and J ends were trimmed by 2 bases and 4 bases, with 9 bases remaining between them. CDR1 and CDR2 (germline): MDHEN, SYDVKM. CDR3 in amino acids: CASSLMPAYNSPLHF. CDR3 in DNA: TGTGCCAGCAGTTTAATGCCAGCTTATAATTCACCCCTCCACTTT. Drawing the rest from reference TRBV28 and TRBJ1-6, the complete variable domain is DVKVTQSSRYLVKRTGEKVFLECVQDMDHENMFWYRQDPGLGLRLIYFSYDVKMKEKGDIPEGYSVSREKKERFSLILESASTNQTSMYLCASSLMPAYNSPLHFGNGTRLTVT.

This chain connects TRBV30 to TRBJ2-7, with TRBD1 identical over 8 bases. CDR3 length equals 12 residues. The ends lost 5 bases at V and 1 base at J; junction bases unmatched: 1. Germline V gene lookup returns CDR1 GTSNPN and CDR2 SVGIG (reference sequence). CDR3 DNA sequence: TGTGCCTGGGGGACAGGTTCCTACGAGCAGTACTTC. This encodes CAWGTGSYEQYF.

As for this clone: Relative to the germline gene, one junction end is altered; a read error may explain this. This rearrangement joins TRBV5-3 to TRBJ1-2; TRBD1 aligns across 9 bases. TRBV5-3 is reported as an ORF; its role is uncertain. The CDR3 is 15 amino acids. The CDR3 sequence is CASSLGTGRGYGYTF. Here the CDR3 DNA reads TGTGCCAGCAGCTTGGGGACAGGGCGGGGCTATGGCTACACCTTC.

The chain carries TRBV7-8 and TRBJ2-6, with D possibly being TRBD1 (6 bases). Per germline, CDR1 SGHVS and CDR2 FQNEAQ. V was clipped by 3 bases and J by 2 bases, with 11 bases between them. This CDR3 has 16 residues. The CDR3 sequence: CASSFLWGPGANVLTF. The CDR3 region has the DNA TGTGCCAGCAGCTTTTTATGGGGGCCTGGGGCCAACGTCCTGACTTTC.

This chain links TRBV23-1 with TRBJ1-3; TRBD1 matches 7 bases. TRBV23-1 is an ORF for which the function is uncertain. The V and J ends lost 4 bases and 0 bases, in that order; junction bases with no gene match: 9. The CDR3 is 17 amino acids. This chain's CDR3 is CASSRSTGTFSGNTIYF. Written as DNA, the CDR3 is TGCGCCAGCAGTCGATCGACAGGGACTTTCTCTGGAAACACCATATATTTT.

The chain is built from TRBV5-1 and TRBJ2-7, with 7 bases aligning to TRBD1. The CDR3 contains 14 residues. The V segment lost 0 bases and the J segment 5 bases; nucleotides outside the gene matches: 5. Germline CDR1 is SGHRS and CDR2 is YFSETQ. Here the CDR3 reads CASSLGQGVDEQYF. The CDR3 nucleotides read TGCGCCAGCAGCTTGGGACAGGGAGTCGACGAGCAGTACTTC.